The sequence of this TCR beta chain was determined in a study of identical twins. Worth noting for this clonotype: Its antigen remains unidentified.

Template switching (which added a universal primer site) was used, and cDNA carried unique molecular identifiers. TCRdb analysed the 5' RACE reads with MiXCR anew, one entry per CDR3 protein. This sample has some 230,000 distinct CDR3 sequences, with 6% to 7% found just once. V was shortened by 2 bases and J by 0 bases, with 7 bases between the two germline ends. Germline CDR1 SNHLY, CDR2 FYNNEI. CDR3 length: 14 residues. Findings and limits, study-wide: Models came in too low on out-of-frame TCR alpha sharing in monozygotic twins.

This same sample was also part of a study on T cells expressing NK-cell markers.

The chain carries TRBV2 and TRBJ1-2, with a possible D match to TRBD1 (6 bases). This TCR was sampled from a woman between 18 and 29 years old in good health. Sequenced sample: CD8+ T cells sorted from blood. CDR3 sequence reads: CASSEWTANYGYTF. Written as DNA, the CDR3 is TGTGCCAGCAGTGAATGGACAGCTAACTATGGCTACACCTTC.